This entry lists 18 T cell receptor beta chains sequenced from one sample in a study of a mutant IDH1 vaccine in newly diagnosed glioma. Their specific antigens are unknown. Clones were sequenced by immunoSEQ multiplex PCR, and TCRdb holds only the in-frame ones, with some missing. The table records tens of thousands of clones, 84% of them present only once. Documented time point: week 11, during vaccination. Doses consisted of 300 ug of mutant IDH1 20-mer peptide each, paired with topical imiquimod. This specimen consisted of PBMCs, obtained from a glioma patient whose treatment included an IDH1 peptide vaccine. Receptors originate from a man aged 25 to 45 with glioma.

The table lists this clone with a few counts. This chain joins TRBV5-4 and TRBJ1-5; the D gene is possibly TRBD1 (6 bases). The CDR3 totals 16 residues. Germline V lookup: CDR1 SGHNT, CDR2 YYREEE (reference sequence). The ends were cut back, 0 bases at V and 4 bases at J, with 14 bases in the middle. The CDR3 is CASSLDPLGGNQPQHF. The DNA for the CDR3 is TGTGCCAGCAGCTTGGATCCCCTAGGGGGAAATCAGCCCCAGCATTTT.

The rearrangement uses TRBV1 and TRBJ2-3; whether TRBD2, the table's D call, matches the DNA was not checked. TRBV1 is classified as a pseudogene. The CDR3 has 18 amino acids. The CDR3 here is CTSSQSWTSRPLPDTQYF. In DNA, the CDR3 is TGCACCAGCAGCCAATCCTGGACTAGCCGCCCTCTCCCAGATACGCAGTATTTT.

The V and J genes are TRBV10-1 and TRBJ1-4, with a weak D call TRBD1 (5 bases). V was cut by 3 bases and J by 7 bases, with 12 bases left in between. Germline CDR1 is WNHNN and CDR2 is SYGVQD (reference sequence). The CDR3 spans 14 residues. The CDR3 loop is CASSEGRGAEKLFF. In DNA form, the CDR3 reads TGCGCCAGCAGTGAAGGAAGGGGTGCTGAAAAACTGTTTTTT.

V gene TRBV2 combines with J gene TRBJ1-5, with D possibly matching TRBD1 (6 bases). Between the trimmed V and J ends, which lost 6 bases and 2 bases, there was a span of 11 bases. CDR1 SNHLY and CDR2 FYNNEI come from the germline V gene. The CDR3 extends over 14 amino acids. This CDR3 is CASSSRGGNQPQHF. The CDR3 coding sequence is TGTGCCAGCAGCTCCAGGGGAGGCAATCAGCCCCAGCATTTT.

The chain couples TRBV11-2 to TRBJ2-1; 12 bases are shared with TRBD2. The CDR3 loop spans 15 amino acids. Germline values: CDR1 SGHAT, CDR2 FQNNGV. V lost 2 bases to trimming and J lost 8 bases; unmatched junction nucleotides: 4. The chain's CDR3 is CASSLLAGGGDEQFF. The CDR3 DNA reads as TGTGCCAGCAGCTTACTAGCGGGAGGGGGCGATGAGCAGTTCTTC.

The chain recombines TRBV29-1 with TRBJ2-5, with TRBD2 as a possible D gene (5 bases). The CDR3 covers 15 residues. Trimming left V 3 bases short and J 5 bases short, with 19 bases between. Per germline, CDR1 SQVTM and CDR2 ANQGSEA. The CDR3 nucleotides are TGCAGCGTTGACCCTCACGGTCGTCCGGGGGAGACCCAGTACTTC. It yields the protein CSVDPHGRPGETQYF.

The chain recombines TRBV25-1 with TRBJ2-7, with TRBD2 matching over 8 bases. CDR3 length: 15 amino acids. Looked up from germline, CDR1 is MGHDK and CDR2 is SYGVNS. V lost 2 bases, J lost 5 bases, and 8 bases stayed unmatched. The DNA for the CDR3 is TGTGCCAGCAGTGAACCCCTAGCGGGCAACCACGAGCAGTACTTC. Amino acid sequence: CASSEPLAGNHEQYF.

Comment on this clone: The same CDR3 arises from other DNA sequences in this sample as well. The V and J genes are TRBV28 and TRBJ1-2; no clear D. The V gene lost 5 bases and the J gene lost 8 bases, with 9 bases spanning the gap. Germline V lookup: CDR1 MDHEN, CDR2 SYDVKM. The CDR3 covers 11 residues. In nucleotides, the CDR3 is TGTGCCAGCAGTCTACTCGAAGGCTACACCTTC. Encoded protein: CASSLLEGYTF.

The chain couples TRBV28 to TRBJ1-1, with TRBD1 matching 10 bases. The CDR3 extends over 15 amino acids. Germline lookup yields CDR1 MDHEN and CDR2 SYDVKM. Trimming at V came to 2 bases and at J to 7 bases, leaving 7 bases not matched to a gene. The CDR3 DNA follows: TGTGCCAGCAGTTTACTGACAGGGGGCCTAGATGAAGCTTTCTTT. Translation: CASSLLTGGLDEAFF.

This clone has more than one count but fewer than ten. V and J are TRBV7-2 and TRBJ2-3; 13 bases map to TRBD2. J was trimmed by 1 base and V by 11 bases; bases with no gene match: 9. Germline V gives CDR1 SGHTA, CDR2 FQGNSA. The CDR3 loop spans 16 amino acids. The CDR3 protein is CALGPGTSGGTDTQYF. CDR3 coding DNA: TGTGCCCTCGGCCCAGGGACTAGCGGGGGCACAGATACGCAGTATTTT.

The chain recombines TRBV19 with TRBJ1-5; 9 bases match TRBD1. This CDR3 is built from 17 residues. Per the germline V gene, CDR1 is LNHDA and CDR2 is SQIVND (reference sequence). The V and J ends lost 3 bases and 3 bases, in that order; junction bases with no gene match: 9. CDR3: CASSIGTGREYNQPQHF. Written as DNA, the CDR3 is TGTGCCAGTAGTATCGGGACAGGGAGAGAGTACAATCAGCCCCAGCATTTT.

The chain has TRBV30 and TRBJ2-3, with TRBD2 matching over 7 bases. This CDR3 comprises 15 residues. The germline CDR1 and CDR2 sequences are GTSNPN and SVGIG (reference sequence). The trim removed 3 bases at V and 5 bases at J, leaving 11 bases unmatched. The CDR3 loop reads CAWRRGAGDRDTQYF. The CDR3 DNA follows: TGTGCCTGGAGAAGGGGCGCGGGGGATAGAGATACGCAGTATTTT.

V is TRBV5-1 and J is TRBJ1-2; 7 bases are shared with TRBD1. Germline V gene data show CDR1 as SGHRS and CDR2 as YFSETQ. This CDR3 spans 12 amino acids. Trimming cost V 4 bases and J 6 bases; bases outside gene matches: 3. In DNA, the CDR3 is TGCGCCAGCAGCATAACAGGGGATGGCTACACCTTC. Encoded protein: CASSITGDGYTF.

CDR3 nucleotide sequence: TGTGCCTGGGGGGCGGGAGAGACCCAGTACTTC. This encodes CAWGAGETQYF. V and J are TRBV30 and TRBJ2-5; D may correspond to TRBD1 or TRBD2 (5 bases each). The CDR3 spans 11 residues. Germline V gene lookup returns CDR1 GTSNPN and CDR2 SVGIG (reference sequence). V was pared by 5 bases and J by 4 bases, with 8 bases between.

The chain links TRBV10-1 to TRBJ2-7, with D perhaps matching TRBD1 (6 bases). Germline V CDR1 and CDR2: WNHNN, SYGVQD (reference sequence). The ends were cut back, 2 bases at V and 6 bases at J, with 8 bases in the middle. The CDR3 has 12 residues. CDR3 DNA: TGCGCCAGCAGTGAGACAGGGATCGAGCAGTACTTC. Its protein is CASSETGIEQYF.

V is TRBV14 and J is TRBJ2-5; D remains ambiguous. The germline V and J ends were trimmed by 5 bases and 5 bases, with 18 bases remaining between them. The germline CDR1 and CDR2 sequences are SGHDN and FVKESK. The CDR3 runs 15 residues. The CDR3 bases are TGTGCCAGCAGCGTATCCGGGCCCGAGTGGGAGACCCAGTACTTC. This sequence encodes CASSVSGPEWETQYF. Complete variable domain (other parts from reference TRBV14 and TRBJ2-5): EAGVTQFPSHSVIEKGQTVTLRCDPISGHDNLYWYRRVMGKEIKFLLHFVKESKQDESGMPNNRFLAERTGGTYSTLKVQPAELEDSGVYFCASSVSGPEWETQYFGPGTRLLVL.

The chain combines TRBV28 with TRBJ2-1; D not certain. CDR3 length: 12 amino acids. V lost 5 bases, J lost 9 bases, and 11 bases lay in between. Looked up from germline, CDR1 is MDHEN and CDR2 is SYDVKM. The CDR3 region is CASSPRVTEQFF. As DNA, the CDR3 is TGTGCCAGCAGTCCACGCGTAACTGAGCAGTTCTTC.

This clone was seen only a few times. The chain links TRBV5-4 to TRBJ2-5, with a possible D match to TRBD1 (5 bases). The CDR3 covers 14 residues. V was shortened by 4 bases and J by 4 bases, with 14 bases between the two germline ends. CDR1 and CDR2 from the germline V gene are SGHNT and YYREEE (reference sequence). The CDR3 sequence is CASSRPDRAETQYF. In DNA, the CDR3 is TGTGCCAGCAGCCGTCCTGACAGAGCAGAGACCCAGTACTTC.